This T cell receptor beta chain stems from a study of CXCR3-negative and CXCR3-positive naive CD8 T cells. Study-wide context: Collectively, the libraries yielded 110 million to 150 million TRB reads in total, at about 1.5 +/- 0.3 million per library.

The germline V gene has CDR1 MNHEY and CDR2 SVGAGI. The CDR3 has 15 residues. The study, taken as a whole, reports: Memory cells diverged, while naive CXCR3-positive and CXCR3-negative cells had similar TRBV-TRBJ usage. A higher hydrophobicity marked the TRB CDR3s of CXCR3-positive naive cells versus CXCR3-negative naive cells.

TRB cDNA was prepared as libraries by UMI-labeled 5' RACE. TCRdb re-called the 5' RACE reads and gives one entry per CDR3 protein, without DNA. This table holds 75,000 to 100,000 distinct CDR3 sequences. A remark on this clonotype: Its antigen is as yet unknown.

Naive cells were sorted as CD45RO-, CCR7+, CD27+ and CD95-. V and J are TRBV6-5 and TRBJ2-1; TCRdb proposes TRBD2, but this gene call is untestable without DNA. This TCR came from a human donor in good health. Some clones in this sample may be carry-over from other donors' samples. Sequenced: naive CXCR3+ CD8+ T cells from blood. Subset defined: CD45RO-CCR7+CD27+CD95- naive CD8+ T cells expressing CXCR3 (TNR3+). CDR3 in amino acids: CASSYSLAGDGEQFF.